Listed here are 10 T cell receptor beta chains from one sample, sequenced in a study of blood T cell repertoires in COVID-19. This table comes from immunoSEQ multiplex PCR, and its TCRdb copy is limited to in-frame clones, with some not included. The table lists roughly 72,000 clones, around 80% of them singletons. The sequenced sample was peripheral blood. These receptors were taken from a man between 65 and 85 years old who had recovered from COVID-19.

This chain joins TRBV7-2 and TRBJ1-2; perhaps TRBD1 as D (6 bases). Germline assignment: CDR1 SGHTA and CDR2 FQGNSA. V dropped 4 bases and J dropped 8 bases, with 20 bases sitting between them. The CDR3 spans 15 residues. The CDR3 here is CASSSDGGGVRGYTF. The CDR3 DNA sequence: TGTGCCAGCAGCTCCGATGGGGGGGGCGTCCGAGGCTACACCTTC.

The V call is TRBV30, the J call TRBJ2-5; 13 bases match TRBD2. Germline values: CDR1 GTSNPN, CDR2 SVGIG (reference sequence). V trimming: 2 bases; J trimming: 1 base; junction bases outside the gene matches: 4. The length of the CDR3 is 16 residues. The chain's CDR3 is CAWSLTSGGIQETQYF. DNA of the CDR3: TGTGCCTGGAGTCTGACTAGCGGGGGGATCCAAGAGACCCAGTACTTC. Together with reference TRBV30 and TRBJ2-5, the CDR3 gives the full variable domain: SQTIHQWPATLVQPVGSPLSLECTVEGTSNPNLYWYRQAAGRGLQLLFYSVGIGQISSEVPQNLSASRPQDRQFILSSKKLLLSDSGFYLCAWSLTSGGIQETQYFGPGTRLLVL.

The rearrangement joins TRBV29-1 to TRBJ2-7, with 7 bases identical to TRBD2. Losses at the gene ends were 1 base for V and 5 bases for J; bases not matched to a gene: 11. CDR3 length: 15 residues. Germline V lookup: CDR1 SQVTM, CDR2 ANQGSEA. CDR3 sequence (DNA): TGCAGCGTTGAAGGTGCCGGGAGGCGAAGCGACGAGCAGTACTTC. Its translation is CSVEGAGRRSDEQYF.

The chain employs TRBV5-5 and TRBJ1-6; D not resolved. V was trimmed by 0 bases and J by 10 bases, leaving 20 bases between them. The germline CDR1 and CDR2 sequences are SGHKS and YYEKEE (reference sequence). The CDR3 extends over 17 amino acids. The CDR3 sequence is CASSLAFVSANNSPLHF. CDR3 DNA: TGTGCCAGCAGCTTGGCCTTCGTAAGTGCCAACAACTCACCCCTCCACTTT. Full variable domain (remainder filled in from reference TRBV5-5 and TRBJ1-6): DAGVTQSPTHLIKTRGQQVTLRCSPISGHKSVSWYQQVLGQGPQFIFQYYEKEERGRGNFPDRFSARQFPNYSSELNVNALLLGDSALYLCASSLAFVSANNSPLHFGNGTRLTVT.

J is TRBJ2-3 and V is TRBV4-3; 11 nucleotides agree with TRBD2. The CDR3 is 17 residues long. Germline V gene data show CDR1 as LGHNA and CDR2 as YSLEER. V gave up 0 bases and J gave up 2 bases; unmatched junction bases: 4. The CDR3 region has the DNA TGCGCCAGCAGCCAAGAAATACTAGCGGGAGTCACAGATACGCAGTATTTT. This translates into CASSQEILAGVTDTQYF.

This chain links TRBV28 with TRBJ2-5; 11 positions agree with TRBD2. Unmatched junction bases numbered 4, after V lost 2 bases and J lost 5 bases. CDR3 size: 15 residues. Germline values: CDR1 MDHEN, CDR2 SYDVKM. The DNA of the CDR3 is TGTGCCAGCAGTTTAATAGCGGGGGGGCGGGAGACCCAGTACTTC. Translated: CASSLIAGGRETQYF. Supplemented by reference TRBV28 and TRBJ2-5, the full variable domain reads DVKVTQSSRYLVKRTGEKVFLECVQDMDHENMFWYRQDPGLGLRLIYFSYDVKMKEKGDIPEGYSVSREKKERFSLILESASTNQTSMYLCASSLIAGGRETQYFGPGTRLLVL.

V gene TRBV25-1 combines with J gene TRBJ2-1; TRBD2 matches 11 bases. Trimming took 5 bases from V and 7 from J; bases not matched to a gene: 1. Germline-derived CDR1 and CDR2 are MGHDK and SYGVNS. The CDR3 totals 13 residues. For the CDR3, the DNA is TGTGCCAGCAGTCCTAGCGGGAGGAATGAGCAGTTCTTC. Its protein is CASSPSGRNEQFF. Full variable domain (missing parts from reference TRBV25-1 and TRBJ2-1): EADIYQTPRYLVIGTGKKITLECSQTMGHDKMYWYQQDPGMELHLIHYSYGVNSTEKGDLSSESTVSRIRTEHFPLTLESARPSHTSQYLCASSPSGRNEQFFGPGTRLTVL.

The V call is TRBV6-5, the J call TRBJ1-2; D not certain. Germline V gene sequence: CDR1 MNHEY, CDR2 SVGAGI. The V and J ends lost 6 bases and 7 bases respectively, with 15 bases between them. The CDR3 runs 13 residues. The CDR3 bases are TGTGCCAGCAGGAGATCAGAGGTACCTGGCTACACCTTC. Translated, it gives CASRRSEVPGYTF.

With regard to this clone: The junction and the germline gene differ at one end; a read error may be behind it. The chain is built from TRBV7-2 and TRBJ2-1; 8 bases fit TRBD1. This CDR3 region has 15 residues. Looked up from germline, CDR1 is SGHTA and CDR2 is FQGNSA. In DNA, the CDR3 is TGTGCCAGCAGCTTAGGTGGGGCAGGGGGCAATGAGCAGCTCTTC. Its protein is CASSLGGAGGNEQLF.

In this sample, this clone turned up once. V is TRBV11-3 and J is TRBJ2-6, with D uncertain. The CDR3 is 17 residues long. Germline V lookup: CDR1 SGHNT, CDR2 YENEEA. V gave up 3 bases and J gave up 1 base, with 13 bases separating them. For the CDR3, the DNA is TGTGCCAGCAGCTTCGCAGAAAGTCGTTCTGGGGCCAACGTCCTGACTTTC. It yields the protein CASSFAESRSGANVLTF.